Below are 5 T cell receptor beta chains sequenced from a single sample in a study of identical twins (dated by TCRdb to the mid-2010s). Receptor libraries were prepared by 5' RACE. TCRdb shows the sequencer as Illumina HiSeq 2000. The public reads were run again by TCRdb, first through fastp at Q25 and then through MiXCR, and only productive beta chains were kept. Identical CDR3 protein sequences are pooled into one entry, listed with their most common genes and DNA. The sample table records hundreds of thousands of distinct CDR3 sequences; 15% to 20% of these occur just once. The biggest ten clones account for roughly 14% of the sample. This sample also appeared in a second study, on T cells expressing NK-cell markers.

Sample: PBMCs. The receptors were sampled from a woman aged 18-29 years in good health.

The V and J genes are TRBV2 and TRBJ2-7; D perhaps matches TRBD2 (6 bases). The CDR3 runs to 13 residues. Germline CDR1 is SNHLY and CDR2 is FYNNEI. Trimming shortened V by 8 bases and J by 5 bases, and 16 bases separated the two germline ends. CDR3 nucleotides: TGTGCCAGCGCGGGCCCCGCGGGAAACGAGCAGTACTTC. This encodes CASAGPAGNEQYF.

The chain uses TRBV7-9 and TRBJ2-1; D is ambiguous. Germline CDR1 and CDR2: SEHNR and FQNEAQ (reference sequence). The CDR3 runs 14 residues. Trimming took off 2 bases at V and 6 bases at J, with 11 bases between the two ends. The CDR3 nucleotides read TGTGCCAGCAGCTTAAGCGCGTTCGTCAATGAGCAGTTCTTC. This sequence encodes CASSLSAFVNEQFF.

This clonotype has at least ten counts. V usage is TRBV12-3 or TRBV12-4 and J usage is TRBJ1-2; unclear D gene. The germline V and J ends were trimmed by 2 bases and 2 bases, with 6 bases remaining between them. The CDR3 has 13 residues. The CDR3 here is CASSLYGNYGYTF. CDR3 nucleotides: TGTGCCAGCAGTTTATACGGGAACTATGGCTACACCTTC.

The V and J genes are TRBV20-1 and TRBJ2-7; the D gene is possibly TRBD1 (6 bases). The V end lost 4 bases, the J end lost 2 bases, and 18 bases lay between the germline ends. This CDR3 comprises 15 residues. Germline CDR1 and CDR2: DFQATT and SNEGSKA (reference sequence). The CDR3 DNA follows: TGCAGTGCTACAGTGGGGGCCCGGCTTCCCTACGAGCAGTACTTC. The encoded protein is CSATVGARLPYEQYF.

This clonotype came up a few times. V gene TRBV9 combines with J gene TRBJ2-1; TRBD2 agrees at 9 bases. Germline CDR1 reads SGDLS; CDR2 reads YYNGEE. V lost 4 bases to trimming and J lost 2 bases; unmatched junction nucleotides: 4. The CDR3 runs to 15 residues. In DNA form, the CDR3 reads TGTGCCAGCAGCACGTCTAGCGGGGCCTACAATGAGCAGTTCTTC. Its translation: CASSTSSGAYNEQFF.